Listed below are T cell receptor beta chains from one sample, sequenced in a study of blood T cell repertoires in COVID-19. Sequencing used immunoSEQ multiplex PCR; TCRdb keeps in-frame clones, though not all of them. Found here are hundreds of thousands of clones, 70% to 90% of them singletons; the top ten hold around 1.8%. Sequenced sample: PBMCs or T cells enriched from blood (not recorded which). All receptors derive from a man between 40 and 49 years old who had recovered from COVID-19. The CDR3 runs from the conserved cysteine through the conserved F or W. Each record gives: V gene, J gene, clone size, D gene, CDR3 protein, CDR3 DNA. D genes are given only for firm matches. A row's size may be missing; if present it is once, few, many or a size class.

TRBV4-3	TRBJ2-3	-	TRBD2	CASTSGTSGADTQYF	TGCGCCAGCACCTCTGGGACTAGCGGTGCTGATACGCAGTATTTT
TRBV9	TRBJ1-2	few	-	CASSVVTENYGYTF	TGTGCCAGCAGCGTAGTAACAGAAAACTATGGCTACACCTTC
TRBV11-3	TRBJ1-6	-	-	CASSEQGAGSPLHF	TGTGCCAGCAGCGAGCAGGGTGCGGGATCACCCCTCCACTTT
TRBV5-4	TRBJ2-5	-	-	CASSHISDIGETQYF	TGTGCCAGCAGCCATATATCCGACATCGGAGAGACCCAGTACTTC
TRBV6-5	TRBJ1-5	-	TRBD1	CASSTPTGGLQPQHF	TGTGCCAGCAGTACCCCGACAGGGGGCTTACAGCCCCAGCATTTT
TRBV19	TRBJ1-1	-	-	CASSISGASTEAFF	TGTGCCAGTAGTATATCAGGGGCTAGCACTGAAGCTTTCTTT
TRBV2	TRBJ1-4	-	TRBD1	CASSLLGQGASSATNEKLFF	TGTGCCAGCAGTCTGCTCGGACAGGGGGCGTCTTCCGCAACTAATGAAAAACTGTTTTTT
TRBV28	TRBJ1-5	-	-	CASSSPGGGSNQPQHF	TGTGCCAGCAGTTCCCCGGGAGGGGGGAGCAATCAGCCCCAGCATTTT
TRBV6-1	TRBJ1-5	-	-	CASSESGGNQPQHF	TGTGCCAGCAGTGAAAGTGGGGGGAACCAGCCCCAGCATTTT
TRBV6-5	TRBJ2-1	-	TRBD2	CASGRLAGASEQFF	TGTGCCAGCGGTAGACTAGCGGGAGCATCGGAGCAGTTCTTC
TRBV9	TRBJ1-2	-	-	CASSSPPGGNGYTF	TGTGCCAGCAGCTCTCCCCCGGGGGGGAATGGCTACACCTTC
TRBV30	TRBJ1-1	-	-	CACTAGVEAFF	TGTGCCTGCACCGCGGGCGTTGAAGCTTTCTTT
TRBV10-3	TRBJ1-1	-	-	CAISKTGTEAFF	TGTGCCATCAGCAAAACAGGGACTGAAGCTTTCTTT
TRBV9	TRBJ1-5	-	TRBD1	CASSPRAGGSQPQHF	TGTGCCAGCAGCCCACGCGCAGGGGGGAGTCAGCCCCAGCATTTT
TRBV12-3/TRBV12-4	TRBJ2-2	-	-	CASTLGASGELFF	TGTGCCAGCACTCTGGGCGCCTCCGGGGAGCTGTTTTTT
TRBV12-3/TRBV12-4	TRBJ1-4	once	-	CASSFQNEKLFF	TGTGCCAGCAGTTTTCAGAATGAAAAACTGTTTTTT
TRBV9	TRBJ2-1	-	-	CASSFAGTLQFF	TGTGCCAGCAGCTTCGCCGGGACATTGCAGTTCTTC
TRBV7-2	TRBJ2-7	once	-	CASSSDSPYEQYF	TGTGCCAGCAGCTCGGACAGCCCCTACGAGCAGTACTTC
TRBV27	TRBJ2-5	-	-	CASSFGPGVQETQYF	TGTGCCAGCAGTTTCGGACCGGGGGTCCAAGAGACCCAGTACTTC
TRBV5-4	TRBJ2-1	-	TRBD1	CASSGAPQGAPGEQFF	TGTGCCAGCAGCGGGGCCCCACAGGGGGCGCCAGGAGAGCAGTTCTTC
TRBV5-1	TRBJ1-6	-	-	CASSLGHNNSPLHF	TGCGCCAGCAGCTTGGGACACAATAATTCACCCCTCCACTTT
TRBV19	TRBJ2-3	-	TRBD1	CASSIRGRMGDTQYF	TGTGCCAGTAGTATAAGGGGGCGAATGGGAGATACGCAGTATTTT
TRBV6-6	TRBJ2-7	-	TRBD2	CASRAGVEEQYF	TGTGCCAGCAGGGCGGGAGTGGAAGAGCAGTACTTC
TRBV24-1	TRBJ2-5	-	-	CATSDSREALSGETQYF	TGTGCCACCAGTGATTCCAGGGAGGCGCTGAGTGGGGAGACCCAGTACTTC
TRBV5-1	TRBJ2-3	-	-	CASGSGGTDTQYF	TGCGCCAGCGGATCCGGGGGCACAGATACGCAGTATTTT
TRBV5-8	TRBJ1-3	-	TRBD1	CASSWTGGSSSGNTIYF	TGTGCCAGCAGCTGGACAGGGGGTTCAAGCTCTGGAAACACCATATATTTT
TRBV7-8	TRBJ1-4	-	-	CASRKTGYLEKLFF	TGTGCCAGCAGAAAGACCGGGTATCTTGAAAAACTGTTTTTT
TRBV10-1	TRBJ2-1	-	TRBD1	CASSNRDRGSNEQFF	TGCGCCAGCAGCAACCGGGACAGGGGCTCCAATGAGCAGTTCTTC
TRBV6-5	TRBJ1-5	-	-	CASSPGAYSNQPQHF	TGTGCCAGCAGTCCCGGAGCGTATAGCAATCAGCCCCAGCATTTT
TRBV15	TRBJ2-7	-	-	CATSRPGLRGYEQYF	TGTGCCACCAGCAGACCGGGCTTACGGGGCTACGAGCAGTACTTC
TRBV2	TRBJ1-5	-	TRBD1	CASTTGGKQPQHF	TGTGCCAGCACGACAGGGGGAAAGCAGCCCCAGCATTTT
TRBV6-4	TRBJ1-5	once	-	CASTFPGDSNQPQHF	TGTGCCAGCACGTTTCCGGGGGATAGCAATCAGCCCCAGCATTTT
TRBV9	TRBJ2-3	once	TRBD2	CASRYEAGGTDTQYF	TGTGCCAGCAGGTACGAGGCGGGGGGGACAGATACGCAGTATTTT
TRBV28	TRBJ1-1	-	-	CASIVGGGTEAFF	TGTGCCAGCATCGTGGGAGGGGGCACTGAAGCTTTCTTT
TRBV6-5	TRBJ1-2	-	TRBD1	CASIRRDRDPYGYTF	TGTGCCAGCATTCGTCGGGACAGGGACCCCTATGGCTACACCTTC
TRBV5-1	TRBJ2-5	once	-	CASSLGVAETQYF	TGCGCCAGCAGCTTGGGGGTAGCGGAGACCCAGTACTTC
TRBV4-2	TRBJ1-2	few	-	CASSQEGRANTF	TGTGCCAGCAGCCAAGAAGGCAGGGCTAACACCTTC
TRBV27	TRBJ2-1	-	TRBD2	CASSLTLAGGNEQFF	TGTGCCAGCAGTTTGACCCTAGCGGGAGGCAATGAGCAGTTCTTC
TRBV6-5	TRBJ1-2	once	-	CASSYSGQGLYGYTF	TGTGCCAGCAGTTACTCGGGGCAGGGACTCTATGGCTACACCTTC
TRBV4-3	TRBJ1-2	-	TRBD1	CASSQTTGASSYGYTF	TGCGCCAGCAGCCAAACGACAGGGGCTTCCTCTTATGGCTACACCTTC
TRBV29-1	TRBJ2-3	-	TRBD1	CSVEARDRADTQYF	TGCAGCGTTGAAGCGAGGGACAGGGCAGATACGCAGTATTTT
TRBV7-9	TRBJ2-7	-	-	CASSLPTEAYEQYF	TGTGCCAGCAGCTTACCAACGGAGGCCTACGAGCAGTACTTC
TRBV5-4	TRBJ2-7	-	TRBD2	CASSFVPSGGVTRQYF	TGTGCCAGCAGCTTCGTGCCTAGCGGGGGGGTTACGAGGCAGTACTTC
TRBV7-3	TRBJ2-5	once	-	CASSAIPQETQYF	TGTGCCAGCAGCGCGATCCCCCAAGAGACCCAGTACTTC
TRBV28	TRBJ2-7	-	TRBD1	CASSPLGTGENEQYF	TGTGCCAGCAGCCCCCTCGGGACAGGGGAAAATGAGCAGTACTTC
TRBV12-3/TRBV12-4	TRBJ1-1	-	-	CASRQQGRTEAFF	TGTGCCAGCAGGCAACAGGGAAGGACTGAAGCTTTCTTT
TRBV2	TRBJ1-5	many	-	CASTLSAGQRAQHF	TGTGCCAGCACTCTCTCGGCGGGGCAGAGGGCCCAGCATTTT
TRBV7-2	TRBJ2-5	few	-	CASSLLAVLGETQYF	TGTGCCAGCAGCTTATTAGCGGTTTTGGGAGAGACCCAGTACTTC
TRBV7-2	TRBJ1-6	few	-	CASSLDSSYNSPLHF	TGTGCCAGCAGCTTAGACAGTAGTTATAATTCACCCCTCCACTTT
TRBV4-1	TRBJ2-7	-	-	CASSQEGNSYEQYF	TGCGCCAGCAGCCAAGAAGGTAACAGCTACGAGCAGTACTTC
TRBV21-1	TRBJ1-1	-	-	CASSQRGAGDSVNTEAFF	TGTGCCAGCAGTCAAAGGGGGGCAGGGGACAGTGTGAACACTGAAGCTTTCTTT
TRBV12-3/TRBV12-4	TRBJ2-3	-	TRBD1	CASSFPDRARYF	TGTGCCAGCAGTTTCCCGGACAGGGCCAGGTATTTT
TRBV3-1/TRBV3-2	TRBJ1-5	-	-	CASSQGRQTNQPQHF	TGTGCCAGCAGCCAAGGGAGACAGACCAATCAGCCCCAGCATTTT
TRBV2	TRBJ2-3	-	TRBD2	CASSEIPPGLAGGADTQYF	TGTGCCAGCAGTGAAATCCCACCGGGACTAGCGGGAGGTGCAGATACGCAGTATTTT
TRBV28	TRBJ2-5	many	TRBD1	CASSLGQVGGETQYF	TGTGCCAGCAGCCTGGGACAGGTGGGGGGAGAGACCCAGTACTTC
TRBV6-5	TRBJ1-1	-	-	CASSYSNPEDTEAFF	TGTGCCAGCAGTTACTCGAACCCCGAGGACACTGAAGCTTTCTTT
TRBV15	TRBJ2-5	-	-	CATRRGIGETQYF	TGTGCCACCAGGCGCGGAATCGGAGAGACCCAGTACTTC
TRBV3-1/TRBV3-2	TRBJ2-7	-	-	CASSQLALSSYEQYF	TGTGCCAGCAGCCAGCTAGCGCTGAGCTCCTACGAGCAGTACTTC
TRBV4-3	TRBJ2-2	-	TRBD2	CASSPLVAGGRLDTGELFF	TGCGCCAGCAGCCCCTTGGTAGCGGGGGGAAGGTTGGACACCGGGGAGCTGTTTTTT
TRBV23-1	TRBJ2-5	-	TRBD1	CATQSSKTRQGLETQYF	TGCGCCACCCAGTCTAGTAAGACACGACAGGGTCTGGAGACCCAGTACTTC